This T cell receptor (beta chain) is from a study of T-cell reconstitution after alpha-beta-depleted transplantation in children. As it was prepared, the TCRbeta library received unique molecular identifiers. MiXCR, applied by TCRdb to the PCR reads, yields one record per CDR3 protein. This table has about 310,000 distinct CDR3 sequences, more than 20% appearing once. Broader study findings: It was reported that alpha-beta T cells came from several hundred expanded graft clones (about two months after transplant). T-cell counts and diversity were attributed mostly to newly produced T cells one year after transplant.

The V and J ends lost 0 bases and 4 bases respectively, with 18 bases between them. The germline gives CDR1 MNHEY, CDR2 SVGAGI. This CDR3 region has 17 residues. For this clonotype: The antigen is undetermined.

V gene TRBV6-5 combines with J gene TRBJ1-2, with a weak D call TRBD1 (5 bases). This clonotype was sampled from a male patient under 18 who had a stem cell transplant for acute lymphoblastic leukemia, so the T cells may come from the graft donor. This specimen consisted of PBMCs, mostly from graft donor cells, obtained 180 days after TCRalphabeta/CD19-depleted stem cell transplant. CDR3 DNA: TGTGCCAGCAGTTACTCGAGAACGGGACGTGATAGCTATGGCTACACCTTC. This translates into CASSYSRTGRDSYGYTF.